The 6 T cell receptor beta chains below come from one sample, sequenced in a study of PD-L1 blockade in urothelial cancer (dated 2017 in TCRdb). Libraries were made using the immunoSEQ multiplex PCR assay. Not all clones reach the TCRdb copy of this immuneACCESS table, which keeps in-frame sequences only. Checked studies attribute under half of the gap to unresolved V genes and leave the rest unexplained. For this sample the table gives 40,000 to 55,000 clones, of which around 82% were detected only once. Of the sample, approximately 6% is held by the ten largest clones. This specimen was PBMCs, taken around atezolizumab (anti-PD-L1) treatment. These receptors came from a man aged 35-49 years with urothelial cancer.

The V call is TRBV18, the J call TRBJ1-1; a possible D gene is TRBD1 (6 bases). The CDR3 sequence is 11 residues long. V lost 4 bases to trimming and J lost 8 bases, with 8 bases between them. Germline CDR1 and CDR2: KGHSH and LQKENI. The DNA of the CDR3 is TGTGCCAGCTCACTCGACAGGGAAGCTTTCTTT. Protein product: CASSLDREAFF.

V and J are TRBV9 and TRBJ1-1; possibly TRBD1 for D (6 bases). Germline values: CDR1 SGDLS, CDR2 YYNGEE. The CDR3 loop spans 14 amino acids. V lost 6 bases to trimming and J lost 1 base, with 13 bases between them. CDR3 bases: TGTGCCAGCACAAAACAGGGAAGGAACACTGAAGCTTTCTTT. Its translation is CASTKQGRNTEAFF.

The chain carries TRBV7-2 and TRBJ1-2; 10 bases fit TRBD1. J lost 7 bases, V lost 0 bases, and 11 bases had no gene match. From germline, CDR1 is SGHTA and CDR2 FQGNSA. CDR3 size: 17 residues. The CDR3 DNA sequence: TGTGCCAGCAGCTTAGCAATTTGGGGGACAGGGGACTTTGGCTACACCTTC. This sequence encodes CASSLAIWGTGDFGYTF.

This clone has a single count. The V and J genes are TRBV19 and TRBJ2-7; possible D gene TRBD2, 6 bases. The length of the CDR3 is 14 residues. CDR1 and CDR2 from the germline V gene are LNHDA and SQIVND (reference sequence). V was clipped by 3 bases and J by 4 bases, with 13 bases between them. CDR3 DNA sequence: TGTGCCAGTAGTATTCGTGTGGGAGGTTACGAGCAGTACTTC. It specifies CASSIRVGGYEQYF.

This sequence joins TRBV4-3 and TRBJ2-7; 7 nucleotides align to TRBD2. Unmatched junction bases numbered 1, after V lost 0 bases and J lost 5 bases. This CDR3 contains 13 residues. The V gene's germline CDR1 is LGHNA and CDR2 YSLEER. This CDR3 is CASSQDGTNEQYF. CDR3 coding DNA: TGCGCCAGCAGCCAAGATGGGACTAACGAGCAGTACTTC.

This rearrangement joins TRBV4-2 to TRBJ2-7; 11 positions match TRBD2. The V gene end was trimmed by 3 bases and the J gene end by 1 base; junction bases not matched to a gene: 5. CDR1 and CDR2 (germline): LGHNA, YNFKEQ. The CDR3 is made up of 16 amino acids. The CDR3 spells CASSHHLAGGSYEQYF. The CDR3 DNA is TGTGCCAGCAGCCACCACCTAGCGGGAGGTTCCTACGAGCAGTACTTC.